This TCR beta chain came from a study of technical replicates of blood from several donors. Assay: immunoSEQ multiplex PCR; the TCRdb copy retains only in-frame clones and omits some. Seen here are tens of thousands of clones, 95% to 98% observed once, and the top ten hold approximately 0.2%. Germline values: CDR1 SGHRS, CDR2 YFSETQ. V was cut by 4 bases and J by 8 bases, with 12 bases left in between. The CDR3 has 12 amino acids. The chain recombines TRBV5-1 with TRBJ1-2; weak D call: TRBD1 (6 bases). The source of this sequence is a human donor in good health. The sequenced sample consisted of T cells isolated from PBMCs. The CDR3 loop is CASSTGSGGYTF. The CDR3 DNA sequence: TGCGCCAGCAGCACAGGGAGTGGAGGCTACACCTTC.